This T cell receptor beta chain was recovered during a study of T cells in Graves' hyperthyroidism and ophthalmopathy. Across the study: Peripheral blood was drawn at first diagnosis, prior to all treatment.

What was amplified from RNA transcripts were TCR beta CDR3 regions. TCR CDR3 regions were first amplified by RT-PCR with HTBI primers. One entry per CDR3 protein results from TCRdb running MiXCR on the multiplex PCR reads. The table lists around 420,000 distinct CDR3 sequences, around a sixth of them singletons. The CDR3 totals 16 residues. The germline CDR1 and CDR2 sequences are DFQATT and SNEGSKA (reference sequence). J gave up 1 base and V 3 bases, and 4 bases lay outside the gene matches. Hyperthyroidism, newly diagnosed and lasting under 2 months, affected patients aged 18 to 65. Patients showing uncontrolled infection, other autoimmune disease, pregnancy or lactation were ineligible.

The specimen was blood. The clonotype originates from a woman younger than 35 with Graves' hyperthyroidism. V and J are TRBV20-1 and TRBJ2-5; 14 bases are shared with TRBD2. The CDR3 sequence is CSASFGLAGGQETQYF. DNA for the CDR3: TGCAGTGCTAGCTTCGGACTAGCGGGGGGCCAAGAGACCCAGTACTTC.